These T cell receptor beta chains were read from a single sample in a study of blood T cell repertoires in COVID-19. TCRdb's table, derived via immunoSEQ multiplex PCR, lists solely in-frame clones and lacks some. The profile shows over 20,000 clones, about four fifths of them singletons. Sequenced: peripheral blood. These TCRs come from a human donor in a cohort sampled during active COVID-19. Each CDR3 is given with its conserved first and last residue. A D gene is named only where the DNA matches it firmly. Some rows mark clone size as missing; the rest say once, few, many or name a class of expanded clone.

d_call j_call clone_size v_call cdr3_length cdr3_aa cdr3_nt
. TRBJ2-1 . TRBV20-1 10 CSGSRNEQFF TGCAGTGGGTCCAGGAATGAGCAGTTCTTC
. TRBJ1-2 . TRBV11-1 14 CASSLQTENYGYTF TGTGCCAGCAGCCTCCAGACAGAGAACTATGGCTACACCTTC
TRBD2 TRBJ2-3 . TRBV11-2 14 CASSTSAGGDTQYF TGTGCCAGCAGCACATCTGCGGGAGGAGATACGCAGTATTTT
TRBD1 TRBJ2-7 . TRBV19 15 CASSIFGTGSYEQYF TGTGCCAGTAGTATATTCGGGACAGGGAGTTACGAGCAGTACTTC
TRBD1 TRBJ2-1 . TRBV23-1 22 CASSQPVRDRGRIHPSYNEQFF TGCGCCAGCAGTCAGCCGGTCCGGGACAGGGGTAGGATACACCCCTCCTACAATGAGCAGTTCTTC
. TRBJ1-6 once TRBV7-9 14 CATVSQGGNSPLHF TGTGCCACCGTAAGCCAAGGAGGTAATTCACCCCTCCACTTT
. TRBJ1-6 few TRBV9 16 CASSARQVTSNSPLHF TGTGCCAGCAGCGCACGACAGGTTACCTCGAATTCACCCCTCCACTTT
TRBD1 TRBJ1-3 once TRBV6-5 15 CASRDREEGGNTIYF TGTGCCAGCAGGGACAGGGAGGAAGGTGGAAACACCATATATTTT
TRBD2 TRBJ2-5 . TRBV19 15 CASRARTSRQETQYF TGTGCCAGTAGAGCCAGGACTAGTCGGCAAGAGACCCAGTACTTC
. TRBJ2-6 . TRBV24-1 13 CAADSSGANVLTF TGTGCCGCCGATAGCTCTGGGGCCAACGTCCTGACTTTC
TRBD1 TRBJ1-5 . TRBV28 16 CASSSADRGRNQPQHF TGTGCCAGCAGTTCGGCGGACAGGGGCAGAAATCAGCCCCAGCATTTT
. TRBJ1-5 few TRBV4-3 17 CASSQAVEVGTNQPQHF TGCGCCAGCAGCCAAGCAGTTGAGGTCGGTACCAATCAGCCCCAGCATTTT
TRBD2 TRBJ2-1 . TRBV7-2 19 CASSPSHLAGGPNRNEQFF TGTGCCAGCAGCCCTTCCCACCTAGCGGGAGGGCCTAATCGGAATGAGCAGTTCTTC
. TRBJ1-5 once TRBV21-1 17 CASSMGNRRDCNQPQHF TGTGCCAGCAGCATGGGCAACAGGCGGGATTGCAATCAGCCCCAGCATTTT
TRBD1 TRBJ1-2 . TRBV27 13 CASGTGGQYGYTF TGTGCCAGCGGGACAGGGGGCCAGTATGGCTACACCTTC
. TRBJ2-2 few TRBV24-1 14 CATSGTSNTGELFF TGTGCCACCTCCGGGACTTCGAACACCGGGGAGCTGTTTTTT
. TRBJ2-7 . TRBV10-3 14 CAIGASDKTYEQYF TGTGCCATCGGGGCTTCCGACAAGACCTACGAGCAGTACTTC
. TRBJ2-5 . TRBV29-1 14 CSVFSQGSVETQYF TGCAGCGTTTTTAGTCAGGGTAGTGTAGAGACCCAGTACTTC
TRBD2 TRBJ2-1 . TRBV5-4 17 CASSAGAGAGPYNEQFF TGTGCCAGCAGCGCCGGTGCGGGAGCGGGCCCCTACAATGAGCAGTTCTTC
. TRBJ2-3 . TRBV5-1 15 CASSSRGGGTDTQYF TGCGCCAGCAGCTCTCGCGGGGGCGGCACAGATACGCAGTATTTT
. TRBJ2-2 few TRBV19 15 CASSKDILATGELFF TGTGCCAGTAGTAAGGACATCCTGGCCACCGGGGAGCTGTTTTTT
TRBD1 TRBJ1-1 . TRBV7-2 18 CASSLLRGQGITNSEAFF TGTGCCAGCAGCCTATTACGGGGACAGGGTATTACGAACTCTGAAGCTTTCTTT
. TRBJ1-3 . TRBV7-9 13 CASYLSSGNTIYF TGTGCCAGTTACCTGAGCTCTGGAAACACCATATATTTT